The clone carrying this T cell receptor beta chain was seen at least ten times. The protocol was immunoSEQ multiplex PCR, while the TCRdb copy is restricted to in-frame clones and leaves out a portion. The sample holds 35,000 to 40,000 clones, and no clone turns up only once. The sample belongs to a study of T cells after posttransplantation cyclophosphamide. This CDR3 region has 15 residues. Germline V gene data show CDR1 as SGHRS and CDR2 as YFSETQ. The ends lost 4 bases at V and 3 bases at J; junction bases unmatched: 5. This TCR was recovered from a man aged 25-45 years in good health and a related stem cell transplant donor. The chain employs TRBV5-1 and TRBJ2-2, with TRBD1 identical over 8 bases. The sequenced sample consisted of PBMCs. Written as DNA, the CDR3 is TGCGCCAGCAGCCTGTTGGGACAGGACACCGGGGAGCTGTTTTTT. Protein product: CASSLLGQDTGELFF.